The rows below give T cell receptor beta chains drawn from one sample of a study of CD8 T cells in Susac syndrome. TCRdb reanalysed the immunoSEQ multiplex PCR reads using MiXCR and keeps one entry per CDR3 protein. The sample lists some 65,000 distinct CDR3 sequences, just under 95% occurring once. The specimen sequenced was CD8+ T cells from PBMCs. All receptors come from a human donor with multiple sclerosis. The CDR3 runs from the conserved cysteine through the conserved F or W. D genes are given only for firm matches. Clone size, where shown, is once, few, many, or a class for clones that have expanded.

CDR3aa: CASSQDDGSEAFF
CDR3nt: TGTGCCAGCAGCCAAGATGACGGATCTGAAGCTTTCTTT
d_gene: NA
abundance: NA
j_gene: TRBJ1-1
v_gene: TRBV3-1

CDR3aa: CASSVAGLVYNEQFF
CDR3nt: TGTGCCAGCAGCGTAGCGGGACTAGTCTACAATGAGCAGTTCTTC
d_gene: TRBD2
abundance: once
j_gene: TRBJ2-1
v_gene: TRBV9

CDR3aa: CASSPGQGYNSPLHF
CDR3nt: TGTGCCAGCAGCCCTGGGCAGGGTTATAATTCACCCCTCCACTTT
d_gene: NA
abundance: NA
j_gene: TRBJ1-6
v_gene: TRBV13

CDR3aa: CASSQDRFSGGATGELFF
CDR3nt: TGCGCCAGCAGCCAAGATCGGTTTAGCGGGGGGGCAACCGGGGAGCTGTTTTTT
d_gene: TRBD2
abundance: NA
j_gene: TRBJ2-2
v_gene: TRBV4-3

CDR3aa: CASSQGRDDSYEQYF
CDR3nt: TGCGCCAGCAGCCAAGGGCGGGACGACTCCTACGAGCAGTACTTC
d_gene: NA
abundance: NA
j_gene: TRBJ2-7
v_gene: TRBV4-1

CDR3aa: CASSQSPGRYEQYF
CDR3nt: TGCGCCAGCAGCCAAAGTCCGGGCCGATACGAGCAGTACTTC
d_gene: NA
abundance: NA
j_gene: TRBJ2-7
v_gene: TRBV4-1

CDR3aa: CASSLPLAGVGNEQFF
CDR3nt: TGTGCCAGCAGCCTCCCGCTAGCGGGAGTTGGGAATGAGCAGTTCTTC
d_gene: TRBD2
abundance: once
j_gene: TRBJ2-1
v_gene: TRBV13

CDR3aa: CASSLLQVSGITGELFF
CDR3nt: TGTGCCAGCAGCCTCCTACAGGTGTCGGGAATCACCGGGGAGCTGTTTTTT
d_gene: NA
abundance: NA
j_gene: TRBJ2-2
v_gene: TRBV14

CDR3aa: CASSQGVQGYNTEAFF
CDR3nt: TGCGCCAGCAGCCAAGGGGTACAGGGTTACAACACTGAAGCTTTCTTT
d_gene: NA
abundance: NA
j_gene: TRBJ1-1
v_gene: TRBV4-3

CDR3aa: CSARSTSGISYNEQFF
CDR3nt: TGCAGTGCTAGATCGACTAGCGGGATTTCCTACAATGAGCAGTTCTTC
d_gene: TRBD2
abundance: NA
j_gene: TRBJ2-1
v_gene: TRBV20-1

CDR3aa: CASSVDAGGNQPQHF
CDR3nt: TGTGCCAGCAGCGTAGACGCAGGGGGCAATCAGCCCCAGCATTTT
d_gene: NA
abundance: NA
j_gene: TRBJ1-5
v_gene: TRBV9

CDR3aa: CASSLPTSGRGYNEQFF
CDR3nt: TGTGCCAGCAGCTTACCGACTAGCGGGAGGGGATACAATGAGCAGTTCTTC
d_gene: TRBD2
abundance: NA
j_gene: TRBJ2-1
v_gene: TRBV7-8

CDR3aa: CASSLVRGPYNEQFF
CDR3nt: TGCGCCAGCAGCTTGGTTCGCGGCCCCTACAATGAGCAGTTCTTC
d_gene: NA
abundance: NA
j_gene: TRBJ2-1
v_gene: TRBV5-1

CDR3aa: CSVETGGTDTQYF
CDR3nt: TGCAGCGTTGAAACGGGGGGAACAGATACGCAGTATTTT
d_gene: TRBD2
abundance: NA
j_gene: TRBJ2-3
v_gene: TRBV29-1

CDR3aa: CASRKQGDGYTF
CDR3nt: TGTGCCAGCAGAAAACAGGGGGATGGCTACACCTTC
d_gene: TRBD1
abundance: NA
j_gene: TRBJ1-2
v_gene: TRBV27

CDR3aa: CASSQGTSGSYNEQFF
CDR3nt: TGCGCCAGCAGCCAGGGGACTAGCGGCTCCTACAATGAGCAGTTCTTC
d_gene: TRBD2
abundance: NA
j_gene: TRBJ2-1
v_gene: TRBV4-1

CDR3aa: CATSDSRETSLGETQYF
CDR3nt: TGTGCCACCAGTGATTCTCGAGAAACATCCCTGGGAGAGACCCAGTACTTC
d_gene: NA
abundance: once
j_gene: TRBJ2-5
v_gene: TRBV24-1

CDR3aa: CSVDTGGPTYEQYF
CDR3nt: TGCAGCGTTGATACCGGGGGCCCAACATACGAGCAGTACTTC
d_gene: NA
abundance: NA
j_gene: TRBJ2-7
v_gene: TRBV29-1

CDR3aa: CSARDLVGPKETQYF
CDR3nt: TGCAGTGCTAGAGATTTGGTAGGCCCTAAAGAGACCCAGTACTTC
d_gene: NA
abundance: NA
j_gene: TRBJ2-5
v_gene: TRBV20-1

CDR3aa: CASTLRRELFF
CDR3nt: TGTGCCAGCACCCTACGGCGGGAGCTCTTCTTC
d_gene: TRBD2
abundance: NA
j_gene: TRBJ2-1
v_gene: TRBV28

CDR3aa: CATSEGTGYGYTF
CDR3nt: TGTGCCACCAGTGAAGGGACAGGGTATGGCTACACCTTC
d_gene: TRBD1
abundance: once
j_gene: TRBJ1-2
v_gene: TRBV24-1

CDR3aa: CASSQERQGFEDTQYF
CDR3nt: TGTGCCAGCAGCCAGGAACGTCAGGGGTTTGAAGATACGCAGTATTTT
d_gene: NA
abundance: NA
j_gene: TRBJ2-3
v_gene: TRBV3-1

CDR3aa: CASSYWTGNTGELFF
CDR3nt: TGTGCCAGCAGCTATTGGACAGGGAACACCGGGGAGCTGTTTTTT
d_gene: TRBD1
abundance: NA
j_gene: TRBJ2-2
v_gene: TRBV7-2

CDR3aa: CASSQDLSYEQYF
CDR3nt: TGCGCCAGCAGCCAAGATCTCTCCTACGAGCAGTACTTC
d_gene: NA
abundance: NA
j_gene: TRBJ2-7
v_gene: TRBV4-3

CDR3aa: CSARGDRATGELFF
CDR3nt: TGCAGTGCTAGAGGGGACAGGGCGACCGGGGAGCTGTTTTTT
d_gene: TRBD1
abundance: NA
j_gene: TRBJ2-2
v_gene: TRBV20-1

CDR3aa: CSVDGQGADEQYF
CDR3nt: TGCAGCGTTGATGGACAGGGGGCCGACGAGCAGTACTTC
d_gene: TRBD1
abundance: NA
j_gene: TRBJ2-7
v_gene: TRBV29-1

CDR3aa: CSARGGLGTGKGEQFF
CDR3nt: TGCAGTGCTAGGGGCGGCTTGGGGACAGGGAAGGGTGAGCAGTTCTTC
d_gene: TRBD1
abundance: NA
j_gene: TRBJ2-1
v_gene: TRBV20-1

CDR3aa: CASSPAVAGTDTQYF
CDR3nt: TGTGCCAGCAGCCCAGCGGTGGCCGGCACAGATACGCAGTATTTT
d_gene: NA
abundance: NA
j_gene: TRBJ2-3
v_gene: TRBV7-9

CDR3aa: CASSSVNNEQFF
CDR3nt: TGTGCCAGCAGCTCGGTAAACAATGAGCAGTTCTTC
d_gene: NA
abundance: NA
j_gene: TRBJ2-1
v_gene: TRBV7-9

CDR3aa: CASSQSRTAPSYEQYF
CDR3nt: TGCGCCAGCAGCCAAAGCCGGACAGCCCCAAGCTACGAGCAGTACTTC
d_gene: NA
abundance: NA
j_gene: TRBJ2-7
v_gene: TRBV4-3

CDR3aa: CASRATGGQETQYF
CDR3nt: TGTGCCAGCAGGGCGACAGGGGGCCAAGAGACCCAGTACTTC
d_gene: TRBD1
abundance: NA
j_gene: TRBJ2-5
v_gene: TRBV2

CDR3aa: CSVEPTGANYGYTF
CDR3nt: TGCAGCGTTGAACCGACAGGAGCTAACTATGGCTACACCTTC
d_gene: NA
abundance: NA
j_gene: TRBJ1-2
v_gene: TRBV29-1

CDR3aa: CASSLVASGTGLPTNEKLFF
CDR3nt: TGTGCCAGCAGCTTAGTGGCCTCCGGGACAGGGCTGCCAACTAATGAAAAACTGTTTTTT
d_gene: TRBD1
abundance: NA
j_gene: TRBJ1-4
v_gene: TRBV11-2

CDR3aa: CASSQGRDGIYEQYF
CDR3nt: TGCGCCAGCAGCCAAGGGCGGGACGGGATCTACGAGCAGTACTTC
d_gene: NA
abundance: NA
j_gene: TRBJ2-7
v_gene: TRBV4-1

CDR3aa: CASIIRGPEAQYF
CDR3nt: TGTGCCAGCATAATTCGGGGCCCCGAGGCCCAGTACTTC
d_gene: NA
abundance: NA
j_gene: TRBJ2-5
v_gene: TRBV2

CDR3aa: CATSREGGGGYNEQFF
CDR3nt: TGTGCCACCAGCAGAGAGGGGGGAGGAGGCTACAATGAGCAGTTCTTC
d_gene: NA
abundance: NA
j_gene: TRBJ2-1
v_gene: TRBV15

CDR3aa: CASRTGGKQFF
CDR3nt: TGTGCCAGCAGGACGGGGGGGAAGCAGTTCTTC
d_gene: TRBD2
abundance: NA
j_gene: TRBJ2-1
v_gene: TRBV27

CDR3aa: CASMYTSPEQYF
CDR3nt: TGTGCCAGCATGTACACAAGCCCCGAGCAGTACTTC
d_gene: NA
abundance: NA
j_gene: TRBJ2-7
v_gene: TRBV7-9

CDR3aa: CATSRDQAPYEQYF
CDR3nt: TGTGCCACCAGCAGAGATCAGGCCCCCTACGAGCAGTACTTC
d_gene: NA
abundance: once
j_gene: TRBJ2-7
v_gene: TRBV15